A selection of T cell receptor beta chains follows, all from one sample in a study of Ad26.COV2.S vaccination and SARS-CoV-2 variants. Method: immunoSEQ multiplex PCR; TCRdb's copy keeps in-frame clones and lacks some. The top ten clones hold around 10% of a sample with 300,000 to 400,000 clones, 75% to 90% of them seen once. Sample: peripheral blood, taken in a trial of Ad26.COV2.S vaccine versus placebo. These receptors came from a person between 18 and 60 years old who received the Ad26.COV2.S COVID-19 vaccine or a placebo. Both conserved end residues are part of each CDR3. The D gene is left open where the match is weak.

>TRBV27|21|TRBJ1-4|NA
CASSLLSPGTSRHATNEKLFF
>TRBV7-8|14|TRBJ1-1|NA
CASSLGSGPTEAFF
>TRBV24-1|14|TRBJ2-7|TRBD1
CATSDRGRPDEQYF
>TRBV6-2/TRBV6-3|12|TRBJ1-2|NA
CASSPDPDGYTF
>TRBV19|13|TRBJ2-7|TRBD1
CASSIGGQAEQYF
>TRBV19|15|TRBJ1-5|NA
CASSIDVRSNQPQHF
>TRBV27|14|TRBJ2-7|NA
CASSFNSVGDEQYF
>TRBV5-6|13|TRBJ2-2|NA
CASSPVSTGELFF
>TRBV9|14|TRBJ2-7|NA
CASSVGGDSYEQYF
>TRBV5-1|15|TRBJ2-1|TRBD2
CASRETSGSWDEQFF
>TRBV10-2|15|TRBJ1-4|NA
CASRRMTATNEKLFF
>TRBV27|16|TRBJ2-3|NA
CASSLQPDASTDTQYF
>TRBV2|15|TRBJ2-7|TRBD2
CASSLAGGSSYEQYF
>TRBV4-1|18|TRBJ2-7|TRBD1
CASSRGRARDRDSYEQYF
>TRBV19|14|TRBJ2-1|TRBD2
CASRRVGLSHEQFF
>TRBV11-2|14|TRBJ1-6|NA
CASSLTGGNSPLHF
>TRBV24-1|14|TRBJ2-7|NA
CATSEGRGAREQYF
>TRBV16|15|TRBJ1-4|NA
CASSRQGQTNEKLFF
>TRBV28|18|TRBJ1-1|NA
CASSFGIAGAGMNTEAFF
>TRBV7-2|17|TRBJ2-1|TRBD2
CASSLVGRGGLRDEQFF
>TRBV30|14|TRBJ2-7|NA
CAWSVQGFLYEQYF
>TRBV1|19|TRBJ2-7|NA
CTSSQDGQALCGPSYEQYF
>TRBV6-2/TRBV6-3|15|TRBJ2-7|TRBD1
CASSFGQGALYEQYF
>TRBV4-1|17|TRBJ2-7|TRBD2
CASSQEAKAGGTYEQYF
>TRBV29-1|13|TRBJ2-7|TRBD1
CSVGQGATYEQYF
>TRBV28|15|TRBJ1-6|TRBD1
CASSLSGTGGSPLHF